A selection of T cell receptor beta chains follows, all from one sample in a study of CD8 T cells in Susac syndrome. Via MiXCR, TCRdb re-called the immunoSEQ multiplex PCR reads, giving one row per CDR3 protein. Counted here are some 150,000 distinct CDR3 sequences, over 85% occurring once; the ten biggest clones make up roughly 0.19%. The sample was CD8+ T cells from PBMCs. The receptors stem from a human donor with multiple sclerosis. Both conserved end residues are trimmed from each CDR3. Fields, in order: CDR3 protein, V gene, clone size, J gene. Not all rows give a size; the values are once, few, many and, for expanded clones, a class.

ASSQRKILGLGDHGYT | TRBV14 | . | TRBJ1-2
ASSSAGTTRINEQF | TRBV27 | . | TRBJ2-1
ASSLSQRDGYT | TRBV5-8 | . | TRBJ1-2
ASSLDSHHANEQY | TRBV27 | . | TRBJ2-7
ASSPTGRKETQY | TRBV6-5 | once | TRBJ2-5
ASSLGREEAF | TRBV7-9 | few | TRBJ1-1
ASSPATRGQDTQY | TRBV5-4 | . | TRBJ2-3
AWSSTGGRADTQY | TRBV30 | . | TRBJ2-3
AWSPPGQPVEAF | TRBV30 | . | TRBJ1-1
ASSLSGGSTDTQY | TRBV9 | few | TRBJ2-3
SARGRTSLHEQF | TRBV20-1 | . | TRBJ2-1
ASSPSGGDADTQY | TRBV7-9 | . | TRBJ2-3
AISEDFTSQY | TRBV10-3 | . | TRBJ2-3
ASTPSSGSYEQY | TRBV2 | . | TRBJ2-7
ASSVGARANVLT | TRBV9 | . | TRBJ2-6
ASSLEGGDTEAF | TRBV5-1 | . | TRBJ1-1
AWSVSHEQY | TRBV30 | . | TRBJ2-7
ASSYRRVLGMNTEAF | TRBV6-5 | . | TRBJ1-1
ASRSAGLSQPQH | TRBV2 | . | TRBJ1-5
ASSPKPQMGSPLH | TRBV11-2 | . | TRBJ1-6
ASSTALNEQF | TRBV27 | once | TRBJ2-1
ATSPGNEQF | TRBV27 | . | TRBJ2-1
SARELLGVDVRAYEQY | TRBV20-1 | . | TRBJ2-7
ASSPDRNPYGYT | TRBV27 | once | TRBJ1-2
ASSLVPSAGGDHLGDTQY | TRBV11-2 | . | TRBJ2-3
ASTPGASGVYEQY | TRBV13 | . | TRBJ2-7
ASSQEVEGQGDNSNQPQH | TRBV4-3 | . | TRBJ1-5
AWRGAGKSSSPLH | TRBV30 | . | TRBJ1-6
ASSLRSQGRAYEQY | TRBV27 | . | TRBJ2-7
ASSLNLDRGGEQY | TRBV7-3 | . | TRBJ2-7
ASSKNQRQGSYGYT | TRBV21-1 | . | TRBJ1-2
ASPEGVSGYT | TRBV2 | . | TRBJ1-2
ASSHFLDSLNTEAF | TRBV14 | once | TRBJ1-1
SARDPRGRGREQY | TRBV20-1 | . | TRBJ2-7
ASGGGSYNEQF | TRBV2 | . | TRBJ2-1
ASSLGARLITYNEQF | TRBV7-9 | . | TRBJ2-1
ASSLNSGGREQF | TRBV27 | . | TRBJ2-1
ASSEQGGFTGQF | TRBV9 | . | TRBJ2-1
ASSSGGGELF | TRBV6-5 | . | TRBJ2-2
ASSYSRTSGSPYEQY | TRBV6-2/TRBV6-3 | . | TRBJ2-7
ASSPQENSNQPQH | TRBV4-1 | . | TRBJ1-5
ASGRGTDTQY | TRBV9 | . | TRBJ2-3
SARDPRGTYGEQF | TRBV20-1 | . | TRBJ2-1
ASSHDGTGVNEKLF | TRBV4-1 | . | TRBJ1-4
ASSSLHGGEEETQY | TRBV28 | . | TRBJ2-5
ASSPSEGPGRDYGYT | TRBV7-9 | . | TRBJ1-2
ASSFASEGQGNEQY | TRBV28 | . | TRBJ2-7
AWGWEDATEAF | TRBV30 | . | TRBJ1-1
ASSSSPRVYEQY | TRBV7-8 | . | TRBJ2-7
ATSRANGGGYT | TRBV15 | . | TRBJ1-2
ASSAAGGRTGELF | TRBV5-1 | once | TRBJ2-2
SVVVSANEQF | TRBV29-1 | . | TRBJ2-1
SVYLLRHTEAF | TRBV29-1 | . | TRBJ1-1
ATDTNTGELF | TRBV15 | . | TRBJ2-2
ASSYRDIGYEQY | TRBV6-1 | . | TRBJ2-7
ASSQEGRPDTQY | TRBV3-1 | once | TRBJ2-3
ASSPTINYGYT | TRBV27 | . | TRBJ1-2